This T cell receptor beta chain was obtained from a study of T cell responses to AZD1222 COVID-19 vaccine. Here immunoSEQ multiplex PCR was the method, and the copy in TCRdb shows in-frame clones only, minus some. Of about 110,000 clones in the sample, around 86% are singletons; the top ten hold about 1.2%. The CDR3 extends over 15 amino acids. The ends lost 2 bases at V and 2 bases at J; junction bases unmatched: 5. Germline CDR1 reads ENHRY; CDR2 reads SYGVKD. This clone was seen once. The chain carries TRBV10-3 and TRBJ2-7; 8 bases fit TRBD1. The starting material was peripheral blood, obtained on day 0 of AZD1222 vaccination. This TCR was recovered from an adult in good health. The CDR3 sequence is CAISEPTGATYEQYF. The CDR3 DNA reads as TGTGCCATCAGTGAGCCGACAGGGGCTACCTACGAGCAGTACTTC.